This is a list of T cell receptor beta chains from one sample in a study of blood T cell repertoires in COVID-19. Here immunoSEQ multiplex PCR was the method, and the copy in TCRdb shows in-frame clones only, minus some. The data contain roughly 250,000 clones, approximately 80% of them singletons. Sequencing used peripheral blood. These TCRs come from a human donor in a cohort sampled during active COVID-19. Each CDR3 is given with its conserved first and last residue. The D gene is left open where the match is weak. The size of a clone is reported for some rows only, either as once, few or many, or as a class for expanded clones.

J gene: TRBJ1-6; clone size: NA; D gene: TRBD1; V gene: TRBV10-2; CDR3 DNA: TGCGCCAGCAGGGGTGACAGGGGAATAGGTAATTCACCCCTCCACTTT; CDR3 protein: CASRGDRGIGNSPLHF
J gene: TRBJ1-5; clone size: NA; D gene: TRBD1; V gene: TRBV14; CDR3 DNA: TGTGCCAGCAGTCAGGACAGGTTCCTCCATAGCAATCAGCCCCAGCATTTT; CDR3 protein: CASSQDRFLHSNQPQHF
J gene: TRBJ1-1; clone size: NA; D gene: TRBD1; V gene: TRBV5-4; CDR3 DNA: TGTGCCAGCAGTCGGGGACAGGGGCGGAACCCGAACACTGAAGCTTTCTTT; CDR3 protein: CASSRGQGRNPNTEAFF
J gene: TRBJ2-7; clone size: NA; D gene: NA; V gene: TRBV12-3/TRBV12-4; CDR3 DNA: TGTGCCAGCAGTTTTGAACAGGTCTACGAGCAGTACTTC; CDR3 protein: CASSFEQVYEQYF
J gene: TRBJ2-7; clone size: once; D gene: TRBD2; V gene: TRBV9; CDR3 DNA: TGTGCCAGCAGCCCGCGAGCCGGACTAGCGGGATCCTACGAGCAGTACTTC; CDR3 protein: CASSPRAGLAGSYEQYF
J gene: TRBJ2-2; clone size: NA; D gene: NA; V gene: TRBV29-1; CDR3 DNA: TGCAGCGTTGTGGCCCAGCGAGGAACCGGGGAGCTGTTTTTT; CDR3 protein: CSVVAQRGTGELFF
J gene: TRBJ2-7; clone size: NA; D gene: TRBD2; V gene: TRBV7-9; CDR3 DNA: TGTGCCAGCAGCTTAGTTGGGTGGACTAGCGGCGCCTACGAGCAGTACTTC; CDR3 protein: CASSLVGWTSGAYEQYF
J gene: TRBJ2-6; clone size: NA; D gene: NA; V gene: TRBV5-4; CDR3 DNA: TGTGCCAGCAGCTCTGCTGGGGCCAACGTCCTGACTTTC; CDR3 protein: CASSSAGANVLTF
J gene: TRBJ2-1; clone size: NA; D gene: TRBD2; V gene: TRBV2; CDR3 DNA: TGTGCCAGCAGGGAGCGGGGCTCCTACAATGAGCAGTTCTTC; CDR3 protein: CASRERGSYNEQFF
J gene: TRBJ2-3; clone size: NA; D gene: NA; V gene: TRBV11-1; CDR3 DNA: TGTGCCAGCAGCTTACCTCCGGCGACAGGCACAGATACGCAGTATTTT; CDR3 protein: CASSLPPATGTDTQYF
J gene: TRBJ2-7; clone size: NA; D gene: NA; V gene: TRBV6-5; CDR3 DNA: TGTGCCAGCAGTCGGGTAGGGGGGGTGGAGGTCGAGCAGTACTTC; CDR3 protein: CASSRVGGVEVEQYF
J gene: TRBJ1-1; clone size: NA; D gene: NA; V gene: TRBV4-3; CDR3 DNA: TGCGCCAGCAGCCAAGACGGCGGGACTGAAGCTTTCTTT; CDR3 protein: CASSQDGGTEAFF
J gene: TRBJ1-1; clone size: NA; D gene: NA; V gene: TRBV28; CDR3 DNA: TGTGCCAGCAGCCGCCGTGCCATCACGGGCACTGAAGCTTTCTTT; CDR3 protein: CASSRRAITGTEAFF
J gene: TRBJ2-1; clone size: NA; D gene: TRBD2; V gene: TRBV11-2; CDR3 DNA: TGTGCCAGCAGCTTAGAGGGCGGGAGTTACAATGAGCAGTTCTTC; CDR3 protein: CASSLEGGSYNEQFF
J gene: TRBJ2-7; clone size: once; D gene: TRBD1; V gene: TRBV9; CDR3 DNA: TGTGCCAGCAGTCAGGGACAGCCTTTCGACGAGCAGTACTTC; CDR3 protein: CASSQGQPFDEQYF
J gene: TRBJ2-1; clone size: NA; D gene: TRBD1; V gene: TRBV29-1; CDR3 DNA: TGCAGCGCCCGGACAGGGACGTACAATGAGCAGTTCTTC; CDR3 protein: CSARTGTYNEQFF
J gene: TRBJ2-7; clone size: NA; D gene: NA; V gene: TRBV6-5; CDR3 DNA: TGTGCCAGCAGTTACTCGAGGGCTAGCTCCTACGAGCAGTACTTC; CDR3 protein: CASSYSRASSYEQYF
J gene: TRBJ2-2; clone size: NA; D gene: NA; V gene: TRBV18; CDR3 DNA: TGTGCCAGCTCACCCCCTGGGGGCCCGAACACCGGGGAGCTGTTTTTT; CDR3 protein: CASSPPGGPNTGELFF
J gene: TRBJ2-1; clone size: NA; D gene: NA; V gene: TRBV5-8; CDR3 DNA: TGTGCCAGCCCGGCCCCAGGGATCTACAATGAGCAGTTCTTC; CDR3 protein: CASPAPGIYNEQFF
J gene: TRBJ1-2; clone size: once; D gene: TRBD1; V gene: TRBV19; CDR3 DNA: TGTGCCAGTCTGAGACAGGGGGCGGTGGATGGCTACACCTTC; CDR3 protein: CASLRQGAVDGYTF
J gene: TRBJ2-1; clone size: NA; D gene: NA; V gene: TRBV15; CDR3 DNA: TGTGCCACCAGCAGAGGTACCGCACGGTCGGATGAGCAGTTCTTC; CDR3 protein: CATSRGTARSDEQFF
J gene: TRBJ2-2; clone size: NA; D gene: TRBD2; V gene: TRBV18; CDR3 DNA: TGTGCCAGCTCACGACGGGGGGGCCTAGAGGAGCTGTTTTTT; CDR3 protein: CASSRRGGLEELFF
J gene: TRBJ1-6; clone size: NA; D gene: NA; V gene: TRBV25-1; CDR3 DNA: TGTGCCAGCAGTTCAGTAAATAATTCACCCCTCCACTTT; CDR3 protein: CASSSVNNSPLHF
J gene: TRBJ1-1; clone size: NA; D gene: NA; V gene: TRBV5-1; CDR3 DNA: TGCGCCAGCAGCTTGACAGTGAACACTGAAGCTTTCTTT; CDR3 protein: CASSLTVNTEAFF
J gene: TRBJ2-7; clone size: NA; D gene: TRBD2; V gene: TRBV28; CDR3 DNA: TGTGCCAGCGCAACGGGGGGGCCAATGGTACCCTACGAGCAGTACTTC; CDR3 protein: CASATGGPMVPYEQYF
J gene: TRBJ1-6; clone size: NA; D gene: NA; V gene: TRBV6-2/TRBV6-3; CDR3 DNA: TGTGCCAGCAGTTACCCCCCAGGGGCGGCTTCACCCCTCCACTTT; CDR3 protein: CASSYPPGAASPLHF
J gene: TRBJ1-1; clone size: few; D gene: TRBD1; V gene: TRBV2; CDR3 DNA: TGTGCCAGCACCCAGGGGGCCACTGAAGCTTTCTTT; CDR3 protein: CASTQGATEAFF
J gene: TRBJ2-1; clone size: NA; D gene: NA; V gene: TRBV6-5; CDR3 DNA: TGTGCCAGCAGTTTAGACAGGAGCTCCTACAATGAGCAGTTCTTC; CDR3 protein: CASSLDRSSYNEQFF
J gene: TRBJ2-1; clone size: NA; D gene: TRBD1; V gene: TRBV7-9; CDR3 DNA: TGTGCCAGCAGCTTATGGGACAGGGGGCACAATGAGCAGTTCTTC; CDR3 protein: CASSLWDRGHNEQFF
J gene: TRBJ2-5; clone size: NA; D gene: TRBD2; V gene: TRBV2; CDR3 DNA: TGTGCCAGCAGCGAAGGCCAGACTAGCGGGGGGCCGGAGACCCAGTACTTC; CDR3 protein: CASSEGQTSGGPETQYF
J gene: TRBJ2-3; clone size: NA; D gene: NA; V gene: TRBV9; CDR3 DNA: TGTGCCAGCAGCGCGAGGGGGATAGTCTTCGCAGATACGCAGTATTTT; CDR3 protein: CASSARGIVFADTQYF
J gene: TRBJ1-5; clone size: NA; D gene: NA; V gene: TRBV12-3/TRBV12-4; CDR3 DNA: TGTGCCAGCAGTTCCATGGGGGGGATGCAGCATTTT; CDR3 protein: CASSSMGGMQHF
J gene: TRBJ1-5; clone size: NA; D gene: NA; V gene: TRBV6-1; CDR3 DNA: TGTGCCAGCAGTGACGGTACAGGGCCCAATCAGCCCCAGCATTTT; CDR3 protein: CASSDGTGPNQPQHF
J gene: TRBJ1-1; clone size: NA; D gene: NA; V gene: TRBV7-8; CDR3 DNA: TGTGCCAGCAGCTTAACATCCAGATTCATGAACACTGAAGCTTTCTTT; CDR3 protein: CASSLTSRFMNTEAFF
J gene: TRBJ2-3; clone size: NA; D gene: NA; V gene: TRBV5-1; CDR3 DNA: TGCGCCAGCAGCTTGAGAGGCACAGATACGCAGTATTTT; CDR3 protein: CASSLRGTDTQYF
J gene: TRBJ2-1; clone size: NA; D gene: NA; V gene: TRBV3-1/TRBV3-2; CDR3 DNA: TGTGCCAGCAGCCACAGCGGATCCTACAATGAGCAGTTCTTC; CDR3 protein: CASSHSGSYNEQFF
J gene: TRBJ1-2; clone size: NA; D gene: NA; V gene: TRBV6-2/TRBV6-3; CDR3 DNA: TGTGCCAGCAGTCATGCGGAGAAGGTGAGATATGGCTACACCTTC; CDR3 protein: CASSHAEKVRYGYTF
J gene: TRBJ2-5; clone size: NA; D gene: NA; V gene: TRBV18; CDR3 DNA: TGTGCCAGCTCACCACGAGGCGGGCTAGTCGGTGAGACCCAGTACTTC; CDR3 protein: CASSPRGGLVGETQYF
J gene: TRBJ1-1; clone size: once; D gene: NA; V gene: TRBV5-6; CDR3 DNA: TGTGCCAGCAGCTTGGGGCACCTGAACACTGAAGCTTTCTTT; CDR3 protein: CASSLGHLNTEAFF
J gene: TRBJ1-4; clone size: NA; D gene: NA; V gene: TRBV7-2; CDR3 DNA: TGTGCCAGCAGCTTAGGGAGGGCAGGGAGTGAAAAACTGTTTTTT; CDR3 protein: CASSLGRAGSEKLFF
J gene: TRBJ1-1; clone size: NA; D gene: TRBD1; V gene: TRBV6-1; CDR3 DNA: TGTGCCAGCAGTGAAATTATAGGGACAGGGGAGGTAGGGACTGAAGCTTTCTTT; CDR3 protein: CASSEIIGTGEVGTEAFF
J gene: TRBJ2-7; clone size: NA; D gene: NA; V gene: TRBV9; CDR3 DNA: TGTGCCAGCAGCGTAGATGGACGGGACTACGAGCAGTACTTC; CDR3 protein: CASSVDGRDYEQYF
J gene: TRBJ2-5; clone size: NA; D gene: NA; V gene: TRBV28; CDR3 DNA: TGTGCCAGCAGTGACAGTCAAGAGACCCAGTACTTC; CDR3 protein: CASSDSQETQYF
J gene: TRBJ1-2; clone size: NA; D gene: NA; V gene: TRBV7-2; CDR3 DNA: TGTGCCAGCAGCCGGCCAGGTACCTATGGCTACACCTTC; CDR3 protein: CASSRPGTYGYTF
J gene: TRBJ2-1; clone size: NA; D gene: TRBD2; V gene: TRBV28; CDR3 DNA: TGTGCCAGCACCGCTATAGCGGGAGGGACACAGTTCTTC; CDR3 protein: CASTAIAGGTQFF
J gene: TRBJ2-5; clone size: NA; D gene: TRBD2; V gene: TRBV11-3; CDR3 DNA: TGTGCCAGCAGCCCGAGCTGGACTAGCGGGAGGTACCAAGAGACCCAGTACTTC; CDR3 protein: CASSPSWTSGRYQETQYF
J gene: TRBJ1-1; clone size: NA; D gene: NA; V gene: TRBV2; CDR3 DNA: TGTGCCAACAGCGTGGGCGCCCGGGGCACTGAAGCTTTCTTT; CDR3 protein: CANSVGARGTEAFF
J gene: TRBJ1-5; clone size: few; D gene: NA; V gene: TRBV12-3/TRBV12-4; CDR3 DNA: TGTGCCAGCAGTTACAGGGGCAATCAGCCCCAGCATTTT; CDR3 protein: CASSYRGNQPQHF
J gene: TRBJ2-3; clone size: NA; D gene: TRBD2; V gene: TRBV5-4; CDR3 DNA: TGTGCCAGCACCGAAAGCGGGGGGAGAAAAGATACGCAGTATTTT; CDR3 protein: CASTESGGRKDTQYF
J gene: TRBJ2-1; clone size: NA; D gene: NA; V gene: TRBV2; CDR3 DNA: TGTGCCAGCAGCATAGAGGGTTTTAGGGAGTTCTTC; CDR3 protein: CASSIEGFREFF
J gene: TRBJ2-4; clone size: NA; D gene: TRBD2; V gene: TRBV15; CDR3 DNA: TGTGCCACCAGCAGAATAACTAGCGGGCGGAACATTCAGTACTTC; CDR3 protein: CATSRITSGRNIQYF
J gene: TRBJ2-5; clone size: NA; D gene: TRBD2; V gene: TRBV19; CDR3 DNA: TGTGCCAGTAGTAATCATTTAGCGGGGGGGCAGGAGACCCAGTACTTC; CDR3 protein: CASSNHLAGGQETQYF
J gene: TRBJ1-4; clone size: NA; D gene: NA; V gene: TRBV18; CDR3 DNA: TGTGCCAGCTCACCTCCAGGGAGGGGTGAAAAACTGTTTTTT; CDR3 protein: CASSPPGRGEKLFF
J gene: TRBJ2-1; clone size: few; D gene: TRBD2; V gene: TRBV27; CDR3 DNA: TGTGCCAGCAGTTTAGGGCTAGCGGGGTACAATGAGCAGTTCTTC; CDR3 protein: CASSLGLAGYNEQFF
J gene: TRBJ2-7; clone size: NA; D gene: NA; V gene: TRBV3-1/TRBV3-2; CDR3 DNA: TGTGCCAGCAGCCGGGACAACTACGAGCAGTACTTC; CDR3 protein: CASSRDNYEQYF
J gene: TRBJ1-1; clone size: NA; D gene: NA; V gene: TRBV6-1; CDR3 DNA: TGTGCCAGCAGTGAATATGGAGTCCCTATGAACACTGAAGCTTTCTTT; CDR3 protein: CASSEYGVPMNTEAFF
J gene: TRBJ1-1; clone size: NA; D gene: NA; V gene: TRBV10-3; CDR3 DNA: TGTGCCATCAGTAAAACAGCAAACACTGAAGCTTTCTTT; CDR3 protein: CAISKTANTEAFF
J gene: TRBJ2-2; clone size: NA; D gene: NA; V gene: TRBV7-6; CDR3 DNA: TGTGCCAGCAGCTTAAGGGACACCTACACCGGGGAGCTGTTTTTT; CDR3 protein: CASSLRDTYTGELFF
J gene: TRBJ1-5; clone size: NA; D gene: NA; V gene: TRBV20-1; CDR3 DNA: TGCAGTGCTAGTAGGAGCGTATTGGAAGGACAAAATCAGCCCCAGCATTTT; CDR3 protein: CSASRSVLEGQNQPQHF